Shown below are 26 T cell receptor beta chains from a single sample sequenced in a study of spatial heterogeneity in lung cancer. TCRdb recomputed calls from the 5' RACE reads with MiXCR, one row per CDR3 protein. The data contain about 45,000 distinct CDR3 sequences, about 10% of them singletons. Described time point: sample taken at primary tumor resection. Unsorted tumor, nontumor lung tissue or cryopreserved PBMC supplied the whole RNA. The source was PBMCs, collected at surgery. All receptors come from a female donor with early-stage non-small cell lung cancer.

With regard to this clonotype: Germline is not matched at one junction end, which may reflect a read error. DNA for the CDR3: TGTGCCTGCAGGAGCTCCTATAATTCACCCCTCCACTTT. This sequence encodes CACRSSYNSPLHF. V is TRBV27 and J is TRBJ1-6; no definite D call. Germline V gene lookup returns CDR1 MNHEY and CDR2 SMNVEV (reference sequence). There are 13 residues in the CDR3.

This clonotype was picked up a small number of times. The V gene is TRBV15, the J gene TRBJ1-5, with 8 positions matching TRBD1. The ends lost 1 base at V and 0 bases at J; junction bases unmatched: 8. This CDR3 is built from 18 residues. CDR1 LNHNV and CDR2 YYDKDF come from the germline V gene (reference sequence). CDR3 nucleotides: TGTGCCACCAGCAGAGTGGGACAGGCCCCATATAGCAATCAGCCCCAGCATTTT. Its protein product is CATSRVGQAPYSNQPQHF. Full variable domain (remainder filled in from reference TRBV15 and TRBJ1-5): DAMVIQNPRYQVTQFGKPVTLSCSQTLNHNVMYWYQQKSSQAPKLLFHYYDKDFNNEADTPDNFQSRRPNTSFCFLDIRSPGLGDTAMYLCATSRVGQAPYSNQPQHFGDGTRLSIL.

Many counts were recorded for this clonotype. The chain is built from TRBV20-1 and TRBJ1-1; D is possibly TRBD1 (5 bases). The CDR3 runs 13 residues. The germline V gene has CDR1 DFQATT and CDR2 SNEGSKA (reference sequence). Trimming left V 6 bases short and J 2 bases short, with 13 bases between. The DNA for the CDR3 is TGCAGTGCAAGTCAGGGTACTAACACTGAAGCTTTCTTT. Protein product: CSASQGTNTEAFF.

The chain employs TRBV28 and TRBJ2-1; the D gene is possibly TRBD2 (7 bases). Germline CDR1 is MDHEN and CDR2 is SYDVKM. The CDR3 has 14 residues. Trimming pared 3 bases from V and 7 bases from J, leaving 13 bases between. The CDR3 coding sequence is TGTGCCAGCAGTTTGCGGGGGCCGGGGAATGAGCAGTTCTTC. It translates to CASSLRGPGNEQFF.

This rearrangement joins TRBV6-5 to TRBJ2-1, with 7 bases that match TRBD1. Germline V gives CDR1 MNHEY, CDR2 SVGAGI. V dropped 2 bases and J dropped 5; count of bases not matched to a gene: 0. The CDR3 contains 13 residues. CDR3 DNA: TGTGCCAGCAGTTACGGGACAGACAATGAGCAGTTCTTC. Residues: CASSYGTDNEQFF.

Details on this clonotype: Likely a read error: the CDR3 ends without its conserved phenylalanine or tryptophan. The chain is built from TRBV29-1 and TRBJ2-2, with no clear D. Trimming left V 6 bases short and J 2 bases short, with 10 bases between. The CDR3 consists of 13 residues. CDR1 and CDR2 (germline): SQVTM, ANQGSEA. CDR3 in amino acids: CSVETENTGELFS. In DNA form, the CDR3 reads TGCAGCGTCGAAACAGAAAACACCGGGGAGCTGTTTTCT.

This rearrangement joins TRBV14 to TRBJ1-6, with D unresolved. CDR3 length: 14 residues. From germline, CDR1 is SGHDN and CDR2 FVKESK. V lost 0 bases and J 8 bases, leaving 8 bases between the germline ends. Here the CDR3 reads CASSQDLGYSPLHF. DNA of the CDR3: TGTGCCAGCAGCCAAGATCTCGGGTATTCACCCCTCCACTTT.

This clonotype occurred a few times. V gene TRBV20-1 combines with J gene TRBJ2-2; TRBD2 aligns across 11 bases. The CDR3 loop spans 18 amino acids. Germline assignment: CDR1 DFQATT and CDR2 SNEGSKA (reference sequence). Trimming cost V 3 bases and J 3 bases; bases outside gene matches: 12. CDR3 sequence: CSARILAGGSAHTGELFF. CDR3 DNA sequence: TGCAGTGCTAGGATTCTAGCGGGGGGCTCGGCACACACCGGGGAGCTGTTTTTT.

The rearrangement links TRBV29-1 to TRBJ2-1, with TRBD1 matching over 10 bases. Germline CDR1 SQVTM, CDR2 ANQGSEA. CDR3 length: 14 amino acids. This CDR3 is CTCRDRGSYNEQFF. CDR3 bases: TGCACCTGTAGGGACAGGGGATCCTACAATGAGCAGTTCTTC.

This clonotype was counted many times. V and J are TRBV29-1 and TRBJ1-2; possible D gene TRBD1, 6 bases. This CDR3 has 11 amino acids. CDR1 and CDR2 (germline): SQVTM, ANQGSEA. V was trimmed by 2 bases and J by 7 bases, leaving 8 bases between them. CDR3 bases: TGCAGCGTTGAAACAGGGTCTGGCTACACCTTC. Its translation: CSVETGSGYTF. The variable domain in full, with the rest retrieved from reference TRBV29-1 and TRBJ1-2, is SAVISQKPSRDICQRGTSLTIQCQVDSQVTMMFWYRQQPGQSLTLIATANQGSEATYESGFVIDKFPISRPNLTFSTLTVSNMSPEDSSIYLCSVETGSGYTFGSGTRLTVV.

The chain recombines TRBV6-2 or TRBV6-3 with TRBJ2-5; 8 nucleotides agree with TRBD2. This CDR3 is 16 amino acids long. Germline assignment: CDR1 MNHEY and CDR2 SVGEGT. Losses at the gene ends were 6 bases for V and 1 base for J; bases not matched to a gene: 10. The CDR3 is CASSWRLARFQETQYF. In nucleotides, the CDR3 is TGTGCCAGCAGCTGGAGACTAGCGCGCTTCCAAGAGACCCAGTACTTC.

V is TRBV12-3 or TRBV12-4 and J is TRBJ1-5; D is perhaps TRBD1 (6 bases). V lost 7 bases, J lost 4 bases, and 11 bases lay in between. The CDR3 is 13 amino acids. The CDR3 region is CASTLQGNQPQHF. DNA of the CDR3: TGTGCCAGCACCCTACAGGGAAATCAGCCCCAGCATTTT.

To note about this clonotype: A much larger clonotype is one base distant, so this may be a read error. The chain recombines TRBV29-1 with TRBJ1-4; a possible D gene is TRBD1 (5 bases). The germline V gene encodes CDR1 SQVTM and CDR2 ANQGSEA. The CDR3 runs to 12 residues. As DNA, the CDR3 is TGCAGCGTTGGGGACCAAAATGAAAAACCGTTTTTT. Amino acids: CSVGDQNEKPFF.

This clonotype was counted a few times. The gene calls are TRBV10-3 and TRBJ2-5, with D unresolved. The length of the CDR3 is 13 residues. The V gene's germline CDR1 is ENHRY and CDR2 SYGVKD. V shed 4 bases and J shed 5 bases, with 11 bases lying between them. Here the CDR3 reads CAISGVGTETQYF. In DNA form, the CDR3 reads TGTGCCATCAGTGGGGTAGGAACGGAGACCCAGTACTTC.

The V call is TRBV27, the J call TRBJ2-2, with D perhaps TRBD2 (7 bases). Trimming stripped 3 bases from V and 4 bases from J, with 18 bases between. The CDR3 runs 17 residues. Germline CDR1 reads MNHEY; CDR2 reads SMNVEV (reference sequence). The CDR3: CASSLFTMGGRTGELFF. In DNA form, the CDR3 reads TGTGCCAGCAGTTTGTTTACTATGGGGGGGCGCACCGGGGAGCTGTTTTTT.

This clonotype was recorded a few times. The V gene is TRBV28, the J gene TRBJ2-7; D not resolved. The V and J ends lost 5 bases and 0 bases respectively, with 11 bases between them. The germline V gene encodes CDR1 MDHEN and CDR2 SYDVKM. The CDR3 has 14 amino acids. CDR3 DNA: TGTGCCAGCAGTCCCCCCGGGTCCTCCTACGAGCAGTACTTC. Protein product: CASSPPGSSYEQYF. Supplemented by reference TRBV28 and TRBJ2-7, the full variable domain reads DVKVTQSSRYLVKRTGEKVFLECVQDMDHENMFWYRQDPGLGLRLIYFSYDVKMKEKGDIPEGYSVSREKKERFSLILESASTNQTSMYLCASSPPGSSYEQYFGPGTRLTVT.

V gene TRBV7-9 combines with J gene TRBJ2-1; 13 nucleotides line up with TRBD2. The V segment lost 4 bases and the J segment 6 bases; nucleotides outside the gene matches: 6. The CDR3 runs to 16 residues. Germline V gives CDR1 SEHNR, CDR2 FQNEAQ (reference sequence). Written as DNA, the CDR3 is TGTGCCAGCAGCTCTCAGACTAGCGGGGGGACCAATGAGCAGTTCTTC. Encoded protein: CASSSQTSGGTNEQFF.

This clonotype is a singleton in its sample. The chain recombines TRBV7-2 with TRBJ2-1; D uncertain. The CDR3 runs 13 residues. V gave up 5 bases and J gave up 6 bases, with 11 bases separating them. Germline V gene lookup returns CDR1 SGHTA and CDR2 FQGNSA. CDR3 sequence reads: CASSLSPPNEQFF. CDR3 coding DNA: TGTGCCAGCAGCCTCTCCCCACCCAATGAGCAGTTCTTC.

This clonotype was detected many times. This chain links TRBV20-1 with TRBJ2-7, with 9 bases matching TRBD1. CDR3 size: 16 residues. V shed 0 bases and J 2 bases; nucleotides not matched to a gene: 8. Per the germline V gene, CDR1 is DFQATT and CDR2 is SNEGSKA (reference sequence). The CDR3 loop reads CSARDLGGQGAYEQYF. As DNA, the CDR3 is TGCAGTGCTAGAGATCTAGGGGGACAGGGAGCCTACGAGCAGTACTTC.

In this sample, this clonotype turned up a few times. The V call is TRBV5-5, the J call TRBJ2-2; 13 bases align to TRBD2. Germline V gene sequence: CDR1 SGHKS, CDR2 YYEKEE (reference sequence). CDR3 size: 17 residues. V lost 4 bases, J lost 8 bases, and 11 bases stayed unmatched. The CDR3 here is CASSGGTSGTSRGELFF. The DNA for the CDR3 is TGTGCCAGCAGCGGAGGGACTAGCGGGACCTCCCGAGGGGAGCTGTTTTTT.

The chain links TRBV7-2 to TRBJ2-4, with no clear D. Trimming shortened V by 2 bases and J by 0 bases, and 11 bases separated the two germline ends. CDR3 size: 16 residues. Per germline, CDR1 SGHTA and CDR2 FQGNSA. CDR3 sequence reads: CASSLTRTLAKNIQYF. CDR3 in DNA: TGTGCCAGCAGCTTAACCAGAACCCTAGCCAAAAACATTCAGTACTTC.

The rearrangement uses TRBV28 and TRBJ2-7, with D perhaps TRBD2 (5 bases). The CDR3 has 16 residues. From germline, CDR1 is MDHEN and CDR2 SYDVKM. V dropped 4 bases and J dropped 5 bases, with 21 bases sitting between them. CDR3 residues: CASSSASSNPINEQYF. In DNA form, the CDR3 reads TGTGCCAGCAGTTCCGCATCTAGCAACCCTATAAACGAGCAGTACTTC.

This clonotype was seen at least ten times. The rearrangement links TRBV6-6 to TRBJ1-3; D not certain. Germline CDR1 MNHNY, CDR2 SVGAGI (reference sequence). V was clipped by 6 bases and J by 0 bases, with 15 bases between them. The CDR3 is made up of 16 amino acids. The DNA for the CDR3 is TGTGCCAGCAGCCCCAGGCCAACCCTCTCTGGAAACACCATATATTTT. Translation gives CASSPRPTLSGNTIYF.

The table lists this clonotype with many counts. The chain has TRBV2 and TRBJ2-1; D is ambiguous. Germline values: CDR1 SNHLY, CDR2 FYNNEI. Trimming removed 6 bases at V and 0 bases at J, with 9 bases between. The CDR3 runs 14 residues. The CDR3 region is CASRVQSSYNEQFF. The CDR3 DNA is TGTGCCAGCAGGGTACAGAGCTCCTACAATGAGCAGTTCTTC.

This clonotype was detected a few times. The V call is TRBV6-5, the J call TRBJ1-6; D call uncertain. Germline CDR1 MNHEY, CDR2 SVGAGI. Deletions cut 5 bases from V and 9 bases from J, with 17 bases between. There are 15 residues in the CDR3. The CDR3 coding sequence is TGTGCCAGCAGTGCCAGACGGGCTGGGGTTTCACCCCTCCACTTT. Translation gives CASSARRAGVSPLHF.

CDR3 coding DNA: TGTGCCAGCAGCTTAGTAAACCTCCAAGAGACCCAGTACTTC. It specifies CASSLVNLQETQYF. The rearrangement uses TRBV11-2 and TRBJ2-5; D unresolved. V lost 1 base to trimming and J lost 1 base, with 7 bases between them. From germline, CDR1 is SGHAT and CDR2 FQNNGV. The CDR3 covers 14 residues. Together with reference TRBV11-2 and TRBJ2-5, the CDR3 gives the full variable domain: EAGVAQSPRYKIIEKRQSVAFWCNPISGHATLYWYQQILGQGPKLLIQFQNNGVVDDSQLPKDRFSAERLKGVDSTLKIQPAKLEDSAVYLCASSLVNLQETQYFGPGTRLLVL.